The 24 T cell receptor beta chains listed next were all sequenced from one sample in a study of response to subunit inactivated influenza vaccine. Each CDR3 protein gets one entry after TCRdb re-called the RT-PCR reads with MiXCR. The sample records 550,000 to 650,000 distinct CDR3 sequences, around 11% being singletons. This specimen was PBMCs from blood, taken on the day of vaccination. The receptors shown here come from a middle-aged man who received an inactivated influenza vaccine.

The rearrangement links TRBV19 to TRBJ1-2; D remains ambiguous. The CDR3 is 11 amino acids. Germline CDR1 is LNHDA and CDR2 is SQIVND (reference sequence). V was pared by 7 bases and J by 4 bases, with 7 bases between. For the CDR3, the DNA is TGTGCCAGTAATGGGGTCTATGGCTACACCTTC. It yields the protein CASNGVYGYTF.

The V gene is TRBV5-6, the J gene TRBJ2-2, with 12 bases lining up with TRBD1. The CDR3 has 15 amino acids. Germline assignment: CDR1 SGHDT and CDR2 YYEEEE. The V and J ends lost 4 bases and 6 bases, in that order; junction bases with no gene match: 4. The CDR3 protein is CASSGTGGLAGELFF. The CDR3 coding sequence is TGTGCCAGCAGCGGGACAGGGGGCTTGGCCGGGGAGCTGTTTTTT.

V and J are TRBV5-1 and TRBJ1-6, with D uncertain. Germline CDR1 reads SGHRS; CDR2 reads YFSETQ. This CDR3 is built from 15 residues. V lost 3 bases to trimming and J lost 9 bases, with 16 bases between them. CDR3 residues: CASSSGTDRGSPLHF. For the CDR3, the DNA is TGCGCCAGCAGCTCCGGAACGGACCGAGGTTCACCCCTCCACTTT.

The V and J genes are TRBV28 and TRBJ2-5; 10 bases are a match to TRBD2. The CDR3 has 15 residues. Germline CDR1 MDHEN, CDR2 SYDVKM. V gave up 6 bases and J gave up 1 base; unmatched junction bases: 5. Here the CDR3 reads CASSSSGGPQETQYF. Written as DNA, the CDR3 is TGTGCCAGCAGCTCTAGCGGGGGCCCCCAAGAGACCCAGTACTTC.

The chain recombines TRBV19 with TRBJ2-2; possibly TRBD1 for D (5 bases). Trimming removed 8 bases from V and 0 bases from J, with 10 bases in between. Germline CDR1 and CDR2: LNHDA and SQIVND (reference sequence). The CDR3 length is 14 residues. The CDR3 coding sequence is TGTGCCAGTCGGACACCATCGAACACCGGGGAGCTGTTTTTT. It codes for CASRTPSNTGELFF.

The chain carries TRBV25-1 and TRBJ2-3; 13 bases agree with TRBD2. CDR3 length: 16 amino acids. Germline values: CDR1 MGHDK, CDR2 SYGVNS. After removal of 3 bases from V and 3 bases from J, the junction contained 3 bases not matched to a gene. The CDR3 nucleotides read TGTGCCAGCAGTGAGGGACTAGCGGGGAGGACAGATACGCAGTATTTT. It specifies CASSEGLAGRTDTQYF.

This clonotype was observed a handful of times. The chain joins TRBV2 to TRBJ2-7; tentatively, D is TRBD2 (6 bases). This CDR3 has 15 amino acids. CDR1 is SNHLY, CDR2 FYNNEI, per germline. V was pared by 3 bases and J by 0 bases, with 12 bases between. The CDR3 loop is CASSDWWGDSYEQYF. In DNA, the CDR3 is TGTGCCAGCAGTGATTGGTGGGGGGACTCCTACGAGCAGTACTTC.

This rearrangement joins TRBV5-1 to TRBJ2-6; 11 nucleotides line up with TRBD1. With 0 bases clipped from V and 3 bases from J, the junction kept 5 bases outside the gene matches. The CDR3 is 18 amino acids. Germline lookup yields CDR1 SGHRS and CDR2 YFSETQ. The DNA for the CDR3 is TGCGCCAGCAGCTTGGTAGGACAGGGGGCGCTTGGGGCCAACGTCCTGACTTTC. It is translated as CASSLVGQGALGANVLTF.

This clonotype has only a few counts. In nucleotides, the CDR3 is TGCGCCAGCAGCTTATCAACCACAGGGAACTATGGCTACACCTTC. Translating gives CASSLSTTGNYGYTF. The chain recombines TRBV5-1 with TRBJ1-2; a possible D gene is TRBD1 (6 bases). CDR3 length: 15 residues. Germline loops: CDR1 SGHRS, CDR2 YFSETQ. The ends were cut back, 2 bases at V and 2 bases at J, with 13 bases in the middle.

The chain has TRBV6-2 or TRBV6-3 and TRBJ2-1, with 7 positions matching TRBD2. With 2 bases clipped from V and 5 bases from J, the junction kept 9 bases outside the gene matches. The CDR3 consists of 16 residues. CDR1 is MNHEY, CDR2 SVGEGT, per germline. This CDR3 reads CASSYPRGSIDNEQFF. In DNA, the CDR3 is TGTGCCAGCAGTTACCCGCGCGGGAGTATCGACAATGAGCAGTTCTTC.

This clonotype was detected only a few times. The chain employs TRBV29-1 and TRBJ1-5; 8 nucleotides agree with TRBD1. This CDR3 is built from 13 residues. Germline V gene data show CDR1 as SQVTM and CDR2 as ANQGSEA. DNA for the CDR3: TGCACCCGAGGGGACAGGAGCAATCAGCCCCAGCATTTT. The encoded protein is CTRGDRSNQPQHF.

V is TRBV5-1 and J is TRBJ2-3, with 7 bases matching TRBD1. The CDR3 contains 15 residues. The junction had 9 bases not matched to a gene; V was cut back by 4 bases and J by 4 bases. Germline values: CDR1 SGHRS, CDR2 YFSETQ. For the CDR3, the DNA is TGCGCCAGCAGCCAGGGACCGAGGGGGCCAGATACGCAGTATTTT. It yields the protein CASSQGPRGPDTQYF. Drawing the rest from reference TRBV5-1 and TRBJ2-3, the complete variable domain is KAGVTQTPRYLIKTRGQQVTLSCSPISGHRSVSWYQQTPGQGLQFLFEYFSETQRNKGNFPGRFSGRQFSNSRSEMNVSTLELGDSALYLCASSQGPRGPDTQYFGPGTRLTVL.

This clonotype was found a few times. The chain links TRBV10-1 to TRBJ2-3, with D possibly TRBD1 on 5 matching bases. Trimming left V 0 bases short and J 4 bases short, with 5 bases between. The CDR3 is made up of 13 amino acids. Germline assignment: CDR1 WNHNN and CDR2 SYGVQD (reference sequence). The CDR3 loop reads CASSESQADTQYF. The CDR3, as DNA: TGCGCCAGCAGTGAGTCACAGGCAGATACGCAGTATTTT.

The chain combines TRBV20-1 with TRBJ2-2; D is unclear. V lost 2 bases to trimming and J lost 5 bases, with 18 bases between them. There are 16 residues in the CDR3. Germline values: CDR1 DFQATT, CDR2 SNEGSKA (reference sequence). CDR3 amino acids: CSARRAHGSKTGELFF. The CDR3 DNA reads TGCAGTGCTAGAAGGGCCCACGGTTCAAAGACCGGGGAGCTGTTTTTT.

The V gene is TRBV2, the J gene TRBJ1-5; 7 bases agree with TRBD1. The CDR3 spans 19 residues. In germline, CDR1 is SNHLY, CDR2 FYNNEI. The CDR3 DNA follows: TGTACCTGCAGTTACTACAGGGGCCCGAGATCGGTTGGCAATCAGCCCCAGCATTTT. Amino acids: CTCSYYRGPRSVGNQPQHF.

The V call is TRBV20-1, the J call TRBJ1-1; D call uncertain. The CDR3 has 14 amino acids. Per the germline V gene, CDR1 is DFQATT and CDR2 is SNEGSKA (reference sequence). V was trimmed by 3 bases and J by 1 base, leaving 12 bases between them. The CDR3 nucleotides are TGCAGTGCTAGGGACGGACGGAAGAACACTGAAGCTTTCTTT. Protein: CSARDGRKNTEAFF.

The gene calls are TRBV21-1 and TRBJ2-7; TRBD1, as called in the table, went unchecked against the DNA. TRBV21-1 is marked as a pseudogene. This CDR3 has 16 residues. CDR3: CASSRDTFMSSYEQYF. CDR3 bases: TGTGCCAGCAGCAGGGACACCTTTATGAGCTCCTACGAGCAGTACTTC.

This clonotype came up many times. J is TRBJ2-7 and V is TRBV6-1; TRBD2 is a possible D gene (5 bases). Trimming took 7 bases from V and 3 from J, leaving 19 bases between them. The CDR3 is 15 residues long. CDR1 MNHNS and CDR2 SASEGT come from the germline V gene. CDR3 DNA: TGTGCCAGCACAAAGGAGGCAGGTGTGTACTACGAGCAGTACTTC. This gives the protein CASTKEAGVYYEQYF.

This clonotype was seen repeatedly, ten times or more. The genes are TRBV9 and TRBJ1-2; D not certain. The germline CDR1 and CDR2 sequences are SGDLS and YYNGEE. The CDR3 sequence is 12 residues long. The V end lost 0 bases, the J end lost 8 bases, and 8 bases lay between the germline ends. As DNA, the CDR3 is TGTGCCAGCAGCGTAGAAGGTTACGGCTACACCTTC. Translation: CASSVEGYGYTF.

This clonotype was detected only a few times. The CDR3 nucleotides are TGTGCCAGCAGCCGTAGCGGACGCACAGATACGCAGTATTTT. This sequence encodes CASSRSGRTDTQYF. The V gene is TRBV28, the J gene TRBJ2-3; weak D call: TRBD2 (6 bases). Looked up from germline, CDR1 is MDHEN and CDR2 is SYDVKM. The ends were cut back, 6 bases at V and 1 base at J, with 11 bases in the middle. The CDR3 is 14 amino acids.

As regards this clonotype: The germline gene is not matched at one end of the junction; a read error may be the cause. The CDR3 nucleotides read TGTGCCAACAGCCCCGGACACACCGGAGGTGGAAACACCATATATTTT. This translates into CANSPGHTGGGNTIYF. The chain carries TRBV7-8 and TRBJ1-3; tentative D call: TRBD1 (5 bases). The CDR3 length is 16 residues. CDR1 and CDR2 from the germline V gene are SGHVS and FQNEAQ.

V is TRBV29-1 and J is TRBJ2-6, with 7 bases that match TRBD1. Germline CDR1 is SQVTM and CDR2 is ANQGSEA. The CDR3 totals 14 residues. With V trimmed by 8 bases and J by 3 bases, 7 bases remained unmatched. The CDR3 DNA is TGCAGCACCATGACAGGGATTGGGGCCAACGTCCTGACTTTC. Translated, it gives CSTMTGIGANVLTF.

V usage is TRBV6-1 and J usage is TRBJ2-2, with D perhaps matching TRBD2 (6 bases). Looked up from germline, CDR1 is MNHNS and CDR2 is SASEGT. V lost 8 bases, J lost 6 bases, and 10 bases lay in between. This CDR3 comprises 12 residues. The DNA for the CDR3 is TGTGCCAGCGGTTCTAGCGCCGGGGAGCTGTTTTTT. Translated, it gives CASGSSAGELFF.

This clonotype was detected ten times or more. V usage is TRBV5-6 and J usage is TRBJ2-2; D is perhaps TRBD2 (5 bases). Trimming took off 4 bases at V and 4 bases at J, with 8 bases between the two ends. Germline V lookup: CDR1 SGHDT, CDR2 YYEEEE. The CDR3 runs 13 residues. The CDR3 DNA is TGTGCCAGCAGCGCCGGAGGCACCGGGGAGCTGTTTTTT. It translates to CASSAGGTGELFF. Supplemented by reference TRBV5-6 and TRBJ2-2, the full variable domain reads DAGVTQSPTHLIKTRGQQVTLRCSPKSGHDTVSWYQQALGQGPQFIFQYYEEEERQRGNFPDRFSGHQFPNYSSELNVNALLLGDSALYLCASSAGGTGELFFGEGSRLTVL.